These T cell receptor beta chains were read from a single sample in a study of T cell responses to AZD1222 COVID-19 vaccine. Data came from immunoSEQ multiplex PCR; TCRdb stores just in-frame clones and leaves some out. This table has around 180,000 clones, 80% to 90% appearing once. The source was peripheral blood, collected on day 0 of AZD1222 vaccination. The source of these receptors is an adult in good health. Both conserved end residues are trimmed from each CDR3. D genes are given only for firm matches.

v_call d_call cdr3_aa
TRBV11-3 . ASSLTGSGEKLF
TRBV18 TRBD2 ASSLLVLAEGSNEQF
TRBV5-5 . ASSLWGASNQPQH
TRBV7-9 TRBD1 ASGQGLNSPLH
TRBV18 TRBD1 ASSRTGETDTQY
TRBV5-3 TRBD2 ARSARLAYGGETQY
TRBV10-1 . ASFRIQTKAYGYT
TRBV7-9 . ASSRTVYEQY
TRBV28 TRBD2 ASSALTSGRYNEQF
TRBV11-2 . ASSPGRVPSTDTQY
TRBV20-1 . SASYSGEKLF
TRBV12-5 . ASVFGSGGNQPQH
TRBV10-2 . ARRRNEQF
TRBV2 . ASSFGGTMGGYT
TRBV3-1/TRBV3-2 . ASRPGTPSYNEQF
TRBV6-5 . AISGVVYGYT
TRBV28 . ASSPPGTSSYEQY
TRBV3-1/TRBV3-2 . ASSQVGLHEQF
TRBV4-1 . ASSQGRSYEQY
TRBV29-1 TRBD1 SVGGRSYNEQF
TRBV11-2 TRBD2 ASSLRLAGGPGETQY
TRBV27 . ASSFIRSPLH